The 30 T cell receptor beta chains below were found in one sample sequenced in a study of blood T cell repertoires in COVID-19 (dated by TCRdb to 2020 to 2021). Preparation of the library involved the immunoSEQ multiplex PCR assay. TCRdb's version of the immuneACCESS table is confined to in-frame rearrangements and falls short of the full clone set. An unresolved V gene accounts for under half of the shortfall where checked; the remainder is of unknown origin. The sample includes 130,000 to 150,000 clones, with 80% to 90% observed a single time. The top ten clonotypes cover approximately 8% of the sample. Sequenced material: peripheral blood. These receptors originate from a woman aged 60 to 75 with COVID-19, enrolled during active disease.

This chain connects TRBV27 to TRBJ1-1; 7 nucleotides agree with TRBD1. Germline CDR1 is MNHEY and CDR2 is SMNVEV (reference sequence). The length of the CDR3 is 15 residues. The junction had 15 bases not matched to a gene; V was cut back by 6 bases and J by 8 bases. The DNA of the CDR3 is TGTGCCAGCAGCTCTGGGCAGACAGGGTCAAAAGAAGCTTTCTTT. Encoded protein: CASSSGQTGSKEAFF.

J is TRBJ1-5 and V is TRBV18, with a possible D match to TRBD1 (5 bases). CDR3 length: 15 residues. Per the germline V gene, CDR1 is KGHSH and CDR2 is LQKENI. Trimming removed 2 bases from V and 0 bases from J, with 8 bases in between. The CDR3 DNA reads as TGTGCCAGCTCACCAGCACAGGTTAGCAATCAGCCCCAGCATTTT. Translating gives CASSPAQVSNQPQHF. Together with reference TRBV18 and TRBJ1-5, the CDR3 gives the full variable domain: NAGVMQNPRHLVRRRGQEARLRCSPMKGHSHVYWYRQLPEEGLKFMVYLQKENIIDESGMPKERFSAEFPKEGPSILRIQQVVRGDSAAYFCASSPAQVSNQPQHFGDGTRLSIL.

V is TRBV3-1 (or the pseudogene TRBV3-2) and J is TRBJ2-7; weak D call: TRBD2 (7 bases). Trimming removed 2 bases from V and 3 bases from J, with 11 bases in between. Germline-derived CDR1 and CDR2 are LGHDT and YNNKEL (reference sequence). The CDR3 extends over 14 amino acids. In nucleotides, the CDR3 is TGTGCCAGCAGCCAAAAGGGGGGGGGCTACGAGCAGTACTTC. Translating gives CASSQKGGGYEQYF.

This clone was detected once. The J gene is TRBJ2-2, the V gene TRBV29-1, with 9 bases matching TRBD1. From germline, CDR1 is SQVTM and CDR2 ANQGSEA. V shed 0 bases, J shed 5 bases, and the junction held 7 bases outside the gene matches. This CDR3 is 16 amino acids long. The CDR3 DNA is TGCAGCGTTGAAGACTCGGGACAGGGAGGAACCGGGGAGCTGTTTTTT. Translation: CSVEDSGQGGTGELFF.

The CDR3 sequence is CASWFRGDTEAFF. The DNA of the CDR3 is TGTGCCAGCTGGTTTCGGGGGGACACTGAAGCTTTCTTT. V gene TRBV6-6 combines with J gene TRBJ1-1; maybe TRBD1 (5 bases). The germline V and J ends were trimmed by 8 bases and 3 bases, with 13 bases remaining between them. CDR1 and CDR2 (germline): MNHNY, SVGAGI (reference sequence). This CDR3 comprises 13 residues.

The chain uses TRBV18 and TRBJ2-3; possibly TRBD2 for D (6 bases). The germline V gene has CDR1 KGHSH and CDR2 LQKENI. V was pared by 0 bases and J by 7 bases, with 8 bases between. This CDR3 is built from 13 residues. The CDR3 bases are TGTGCCAGCTCACCACCGGGGGGTAATACGCAGTATTTT. Amino acid sequence: CASSPPGGNTQYF.

This chain connects TRBV12-5 to TRBJ2-1, with 8 bases aligning to TRBD2. The CDR3 consists of 17 residues. Germline values: CDR1 LGHNT, CDR2 FRNRAP. V lost 1 base, J lost 9 bases, and 14 bases stayed unmatched. The CDR3 DNA is TGTGCTAGTGGTTTGGCCCCGGGAGGGGCCCATATAAGTGAGCAGTTCTTC. Its protein product is CASGLAPGGAHISEQFF.

V gene TRBV13 combines with J gene TRBJ1-1; D uncertain. The germline V gene has CDR1 PRHDT and CDR2 FYEKMQ (reference sequence). V was pared by 0 bases and J by 11 bases, with 10 bases between. This CDR3 has 12 residues. The CDR3 region has the DNA TGTGCCAGCAGCTTAGGAGGCGCGGGGGCTTTCTTT. Protein product: CASSLGGAGAFF.

V is TRBV30 and J is TRBJ2-5; maybe TRBD2 (6 bases). Germline CDR1 is GTSNPN and CDR2 is SVGIG (reference sequence). The CDR3 loop spans 13 amino acids. Trimming removed 5 bases at V and 2 bases at J, with 12 bases between. The CDR3 here is CAWAQREQETQYF. Here the CDR3 DNA reads TGTGCCTGGGCACAACGGGAGCAAGAGACCCAGTACTTC. The full variable domain, in which reference TRBV30 and TRBJ2-5 provide the parts outside the CDR3, is SQTIHQWPATLVQPVGSPLSLECTVEGTSNPNLYWYRQAAGRGLQLLFYSVGIGQISSEVPQNLSASRPQDRQFILSSKKLLLSDSGFYLCAWAQREQETQYFGPGTRLLVL.

V gene TRBV19 combines with J gene TRBJ1-6; possibly TRBD1 for D (5 bases). V lost 5 bases to trimming and J lost 8 bases, with 16 bases between them. The CDR3 spans 15 residues. Germline CDR1 LNHDA, CDR2 SQIVND (reference sequence). CDR3 nucleotide sequence: TGTGCCAGTAGTTATAACGCCGGGGGGGATTCACCCCTCCACTTT. This encodes CASSYNAGGDSPLHF.

The chain links TRBV4-2 to TRBJ2-1; 11 bases are shared with TRBD2. V shed 8 bases and J 9 bases; nucleotides not matched to a gene: 15. The CDR3 runs to 16 residues. The germline gives CDR1 LGHNA, CDR2 YNFKEQ. The CDR3 nucleotides read TGTGCCAGCGGTTACCCGACTAGCGGGGATAGGAGTGAGCAGTTCTTC. Translation gives CASGYPTSGDRSEQFF.

The chain combines TRBV5-1 with TRBJ2-1, with a tentative D call TRBD1 (6 bases). The CDR3 has 15 residues. CDR1 is SGHRS, CDR2 YFSETQ, per germline. The V and J ends lost 0 bases and 6 bases respectively, with 13 bases between them. CDR3 sequence reads: CASSLVSAGANEQFF. The CDR3 bases are TGCGCCAGCAGCTTGGTCTCGGCAGGGGCCAATGAGCAGTTCTTC.

This chain connects TRBV7-9 to TRBJ2-5, with 8 bases fitting TRBD2. This CDR3 has 13 residues. Germline values: CDR1 SEHNR, CDR2 FQNEAQ (reference sequence). Losses at the gene ends were 3 bases for V and 4 bases for J; bases not matched to a gene: 1. In nucleotides, the CDR3 is TGTGCCAGCAGCTTCGGGGGGGCAGAGACCCAGTACTTC. Protein: CASSFGGAETQYF.

CDR3 bases: TGCGCCAGCAGCCAAGGGTATGGAGATGGCTACACCTTC. It is translated as CASSQGYGDGYTF. The chain employs TRBV4-1 and TRBJ1-2; D is unclear. The V gene's germline CDR1 is MGHRA and CDR2 YSYEKL. This CDR3 has 13 amino acids. V was pared by 1 base and J by 6 bases, with 9 bases between.

The rearrangement uses TRBV29-1 and TRBJ1-1; tentatively, D is TRBD1 (5 bases). Trimming took off 3 bases at V and 4 bases at J, with 9 bases between the two ends. This CDR3 is 12 amino acids long. Looked up from germline, CDR1 is SQVTM and CDR2 is ANQGSEA. CDR3 loop: CSVDGQGTEAFF. The DNA for the CDR3 is TGCAGCGTTGACGGCCAGGGCACTGAAGCTTTCTTT.

The V and J genes are TRBV3-1 (or the pseudogene TRBV3-2) and TRBJ1-5; TRBD1 aligns across 7 bases. Germline V lookup: CDR1 LGHDT, CDR2 YNNKEL (reference sequence). The trim removed 3 bases at V and 2 bases at J, leaving 4 bases unmatched. The CDR3 totals 15 residues. The CDR3 protein is CASSQNRGGNQPQHF. CDR3 nucleotide sequence: TGTGCCAGCAGCCAGAACAGGGGAGGCAATCAGCCCCAGCATTTT.

This clone came up a few times. The gene calls are TRBV13 and TRBJ1-1; the match to TRBD1 covers 7 bases. The V and J ends lost 3 bases and 6 bases, in that order; junction bases with no gene match: 7. CDR3 length: 14 residues. Germline V gene sequence: CDR1 PRHDT, CDR2 FYEKMQ (reference sequence). The DNA of the CDR3 is TGTGCCAGCAGCTTCTTACAGGGGATCCCTGAAGCTTTCTTT. Translation gives CASSFLQGIPEAFF.

This chain joins TRBV30 and TRBJ1-5, with D possibly being TRBD1 (6 bases). V lost 2 bases to trimming and J lost 7 bases, with 15 bases between them. Germline assignment: CDR1 GTSNPN and CDR2 SVGIG (reference sequence). The CDR3 contains 14 residues. The CDR3 bases are TGTGCCTGGAGTTCCCGGGACACCGGACAGCCCCAGCATTTT. It yields the protein CAWSSRDTGQPQHF.

The chain employs TRBV6-2 or TRBV6-3 and TRBJ2-7, with TRBD2 matching 12 bases. With V trimmed by 0 bases and J by 6 bases, 6 bases remained unmatched. There are 16 residues in the CDR3. Germline V CDR1 and CDR2: MNHEY, SVGEGT. The CDR3 is CASSYSLAGGYREQYF. The CDR3 nucleotides read TGTGCCAGCAGTTACTCACTAGCGGGGGGATACCGCGAGCAGTACTTC.

This chain links TRBV12-3 or TRBV12-4 with TRBJ1-3; maybe TRBD1 (6 bases). The CDR3 spans 11 residues. Trimming shortened V by 9 bases and J by 9 bases, and 12 bases separated the two germline ends. The CDR3 coding sequence is TGTGCCAGTGGGACAACCGGCACCATATATTTT. It encodes CASGTTGTIYF.

The genes are TRBV7-2 and TRBJ1-4; 7 bases fit TRBD1. In germline, CDR1 is SGHTA, CDR2 FQGNSA. V lost 1 base to trimming and J lost 8 bases; unmatched junction nucleotides: 7. The CDR3 has 15 residues. The CDR3 coding sequence is TGTGCCAGCAGCTTAGGACAGGGCTTATGGGAAAAACTGTTTTTT. Translating it yields CASSLGQGLWEKLFF.

The chain links TRBV10-1 to TRBJ1-1; TRBD1 aligns across 11 bases. V gave up 5 bases and J gave up 7 bases; unmatched junction bases: 9. The CDR3 length is 15 residues. CDR1 WNHNN and CDR2 SYGVQD come from the germline V gene (reference sequence). CDR3 sequence reads: CASSPGQGAEIEAFF. CDR3 bases: TGCGCCAGCAGTCCCGGACAGGGGGCGGAAATTGAAGCTTTCTTT.

The rearrangement links TRBV18 to TRBJ2-7, with 8 bases matching TRBD2. V was pared by 6 bases and J by 3 bases, with 10 bases of the junction left unmatched. The CDR3 spans 15 residues. Germline V gene data show CDR1 as KGHSH and CDR2 as LQKENI. The CDR3 DNA follows: TGTGCCAGCTCTCAGGGAAGCGGGGGCCTCTACGAGCAGTACTTC. Protein: CASSQGSGGLYEQYF.

Only one count was recorded for this clone. V usage is TRBV2 and J usage is TRBJ1-5, with D unresolved. Germline V gene lookup returns CDR1 SNHLY and CDR2 FYNNEI. Trimming left V 4 bases short and J 4 bases short, with 5 bases between. This CDR3 comprises 12 residues. CDR3: CASSARNQPQHF. As DNA, the CDR3 is TGTGCCAGCAGTGCCAGAAATCAGCCCCAGCATTTT.

The J gene is TRBJ2-7, the V gene TRBV7-7; D might be TRBD2 (7 bases). Germline CDR1 and CDR2: SSHAT and FNYEAQ (reference sequence). V lost 1 base and J 6 bases, leaving 13 bases between the germline ends. The CDR3 totals 14 residues. CDR3 region: CASSLGRGAGEQYF. As DNA, the CDR3 is TGTGCCAGCAGCTTAGGTCGGGGGGCGGGCGAGCAGTACTTC.

The J gene is TRBJ1-5, the V gene TRBV3-1 (or the pseudogene TRBV3-2); perhaps TRBD1 as D (6 bases). V was cut by 1 base and J by 5 bases, with 12 bases left in between. The CDR3 extends over 15 amino acids. Germline-derived CDR1 and CDR2 are LGHDT and YNNKEL (reference sequence). CDR3 coding DNA: TGTGCCAGCAGCCAAGTCTCGGGGGGCGATCAGCCCCAGCATTTT. Encoded protein: CASSQVSGGDQPQHF.

This clone showed up many times. V usage is TRBV5-5 and J usage is TRBJ1-5, with a weak D call TRBD1 (5 bases). This CDR3 region has 16 residues. The germline gives CDR1 SGHKS, CDR2 YYEKEE (reference sequence). V lost 1 base, J lost 0 bases, and 11 bases lay in between. The CDR3 coding sequence is TGTGCCAGCAGCTTGAAGGGGTCGAATAGCAATCAGCCCCAGCATTTT. Translated, it gives CASSLKGSNSNQPQHF.

The chain carries TRBV5-1 and TRBJ1-3, with no clear D. This CDR3 region has 13 residues. Germline V gene sequence: CDR1 SGHRS, CDR2 YFSETQ. The ends were cut back, 0 bases at V and 9 bases at J, with 10 bases in the middle. CDR3 amino acids: CASSLDWEGTIYF. CDR3 DNA sequence: TGCGCCAGCAGCTTGGATTGGGAGGGCACCATATATTTT.

This chain uses TRBV7-2 with TRBJ1-2; no definite D call. V lost 0 bases to trimming and J lost 2 bases, with 7 bases between them. Germline loops: CDR1 SGHTA, CDR2 FQGNSA. This CDR3 comprises 14 residues. CDR3 region: CASSLARLNYGYTF. CDR3 DNA: TGTGCCAGCAGCTTAGCCAGGCTGAACTATGGCTACACCTTC.

This sequence joins TRBV5-4 and TRBJ2-2; TRBD2 agrees at 9 bases. This CDR3 has 17 residues. Germline CDR1 and CDR2: SGHNT and YYREEE (reference sequence). Trimming cost V 5 bases and J 6 bases; bases outside gene matches: 14. For the CDR3, the DNA is TGTGCCAGCAGTCTGGACCCCGCCAGCGGGGGGCCCGGGGAGCTGTTTTTT. Its protein is CASSLDPASGGPGELFF.